These 25 T cell receptor beta chains originate from one sample sequenced in a study of CXCR3-negative and CXCR3-positive naive CD8 T cells. The method, 5' RACE with UMI labels, was used to prepare the TRB cDNA libraries. Reanalyzing the 5' RACE reads, TCRdb keeps one entry per CDR3 protein, without DNA. Its listing shows about 24,000 distinct CDR3 sequences. Sequenced sample: naive CXCR3- CD8+ T cells from blood. The subset was: CD45RO-CCR7+CD27+CD95- naive CD8+ T cells lacking CXCR3 (TNR3-). The receptors here all came from a human donor in good health. Some clones in this sample may be carry-over from other donors' samples.

The V gene is TRBV29-1, the J gene TRBJ1-2. CDR1 SQVTM and CDR2 ANQGSEA come from the germline V gene. The CDR3 is 12 residues long. The CDR3 is CSAVTPNYGYTF.

The chain uses TRBV5-1 and TRBJ2-7; TCRdb returns TRBD1, unconfirmable since there is no DNA. This CDR3 comprises 15 residues. From germline, CDR1 is SGHRS and CDR2 YFSETQ. CDR3 loop: CASSLGQGWVHEQYF.

V usage is TRBV29-1 and J usage is TRBJ2-7; TCRdb reports TRBD1, a call that lacks DNA to check it against. This CDR3 comprises 14 residues. The germline CDR1 and CDR2 sequences are SQVTM and ANQGSEA. CDR3 region: CSVARGPYPYEQYF.

V is TRBV6-5 and J is TRBJ1-5. The germline V gene has CDR1 MNHEY and CDR2 SVGAGI. CDR3 length: 18 amino acids. CDR3 sequence reads: CASSYSPPGEGGNQPQHF.

The chain uses TRBV7-3 and TRBJ2-2; TCRdb picks TRBD2, but there is no DNA to check that call. There are 18 residues in the CDR3. Germline V gives CDR1 SGHTA, CDR2 FQGTGA. This CDR3 reads CASSPATTGLLNTGELFF.

J is TRBJ2-7 and V is TRBV9; TCRdb designates TRBD2, a call that cannot be tested without DNA. CDR1 and CDR2 from the germline V gene are SGDLS and YYNGEE. The CDR3 has 16 residues. The CDR3 sequence is CASSPTRGSGSYEQYF.

This clonotype counts as medium-sized by frequency. The genes are TRBV29-1 and TRBJ2-2; TCRdb's D call of TRBD1 is untestable without DNA. CDR3 length: 16 residues. Per the germline V gene, CDR1 is SQVTM and CDR2 is ANQGSEA. The CDR3 protein is CSVTGTEGGASGELFF.

V usage is TRBV6-2 or TRBV6-3 and J usage is TRBJ2-7. CDR1 MNHEY and CDR2 SVGEGT come from the germline V gene. The CDR3 covers 14 residues. The CDR3 spells CASRFDGPYYEQYF.

The chain combines TRBV12-3 or TRBV12-4 with TRBJ1-2. The CDR3 sequence is 13 residues long. The CDR3 sequence: CASSLGVGYGYTF.

The chain's CDR3 is CASSFGGGLYEQYF. This sequence joins TRBV27 and TRBJ2-7; TCRdb proposes TRBD1, but this gene call is untestable without DNA. The germline gives CDR1 MNHEY, CDR2 SMNVEV (reference sequence). The length of the CDR3 is 14 residues.

CDR3 sequence: CASSYNPGFGYEQYF. This chain uses TRBV6-2 or TRBV6-3 with TRBJ2-7; no DNA is available, so the TRBD1 call from TCRdb remains unchecked. The CDR3 consists of 15 residues. Germline lookup yields CDR1 MNHEY and CDR2 SVGEGT.

The chain has TRBV5-1 and TRBJ2-7; TCRdb names TRBD1, which stays unverified in the absence of DNA. The germline CDR1 and CDR2 sequences are SGHRS and YFSETQ. CDR3 size: 14 residues. CDR3: CASSLGQGAYDQYF. Variable domain in full (rest from reference TRBV5-1 and TRBJ2-7): KAGVTQTPRYLIKTRGQQVTLSCSPISGHRSVSWYQQTPGQGLQFLFEYFSETQRNKGNFPGRFSGRQFSNSRSEMNVSTLELGDSALYLCASSLGQGAYDQYFGPGTRLTVT.

The CDR3 loop reads CASSPGTSGTAETQYF. The chain employs TRBV27 and TRBJ2-5; as DNA is missing, the TRBD2 call by TCRdb cannot be tested. In germline, CDR1 is MNHEY, CDR2 SMNVEV (reference sequence). There are 16 residues in the CDR3.

The chain recombines TRBV7-6 with TRBJ2-1; TCRdb reports TRBD1, a call that lacks DNA to check it against. The CDR3 consists of 13 residues. Germline CDR1 and CDR2: SGHVS and FNYEAQ. CDR3: CASSTQGGNEQFF.

The rearrangement links TRBV29-1 to TRBJ2-7. This CDR3 spans 13 amino acids. CDR1 and CDR2 (germline): SQVTM, ANQGSEA. This CDR3 reads CSVEDLGGYEQYF.

CDR3 in amino acids: CSTDRAHEQFF. The chain combines TRBV29-1 with TRBJ2-1; TCRdb's D call of TRBD1 is untestable without DNA. The CDR3 spans 11 residues. Germline CDR1 SQVTM, CDR2 ANQGSEA.

The chain recombines TRBV7-2 with TRBJ2-3. CDR1 is SGHTA and CDR2 is FQGNSA in the germline V gene. CDR3 size: 15 residues. CDR3 sequence: CASSLPTFGTDTQYF.

Judged by frequency, this clonotype is medium-sized (0.01 to 0.1%). J is TRBJ2-7 and V is TRBV20-1; TCRdb returns TRBD2, unconfirmable since there is no DNA. The CDR3 loop spans 16 amino acids. The germline V gene encodes CDR1 DFQATT and CDR2 SNEGSKA (reference sequence). The CDR3 loop is CSARGLAGRSSYEQYF.

This chain joins TRBV7-8 and TRBJ2-3; the D gene TCRdb calls, TRBD1, cannot be checked with no DNA. The CDR3 has 18 residues. Germline CDR1 and CDR2: SGHVS and FQNEAQ. CDR3: CASSQPPHSAGITDTQYF.

The CDR3 loop reads CASSSSGGASETQYF. The chain employs TRBV7-2 and TRBJ2-5; the D call from TCRdb, TRBD2, cannot be confirmed without DNA. Germline V lookup: CDR1 SGHTA, CDR2 FQGNSA. There are 15 residues in the CDR3.

V gene TRBV23-1 combines with J gene TRBJ2-7; TCRdb's D call of TRBD1 is untestable without DNA. TRBV23-1 is an ORF for which the function is uncertain. The CDR3 is 16 residues long. CDR3 loop: CASSQSEGQGLHEQYF.

V usage is TRBV6-2 or TRBV6-3 and J usage is TRBJ2-3. There are 13 residues in the CDR3. Germline V lookup: CDR1 MNHEY, CDR2 SVGEGT. CDR3 in amino acids: CASSYSDPDTQYF.

The gene calls are TRBV29-1 and TRBJ1-1; TCRdb proposes TRBD1, but this gene call is untestable without DNA. The CDR3 is made up of 17 amino acids. Germline CDR1 reads SQVTM; CDR2 reads ANQGSEA. CDR3 amino acids: CSVELRISGNSNTEAFF.

This chain links TRBV10-3 with TRBJ2-2; the TRBD1 assignment by TCRdb is unverifiable without DNA. CDR3 length: 16 residues. Germline lookup yields CDR1 ENHRY and CDR2 SYGVKD. The CDR3 sequence: CAISESPGQGTGELFF.

This chain joins TRBV29-1 and TRBJ2-1; TCRdb outputs TRBD2, but without DNA this stays unchecked. Germline V lookup: CDR1 SQVTM, CDR2 ANQGSEA. The CDR3 sequence is 16 residues long. The CDR3 reads CSVEDPSLAGWNEQFF.